Presented here are 27 T cell receptor beta chains from one specimen sequenced in a study of regulatory T cells in long-lasting Graves disease. The authors built TCR beta libraries using iRepertoire HTBI primers and Arm-PCR of CDR3 regions. TCRdb ran MiXCR on the multiplex PCR reads and lists one entry per CDR3 protein. The profile covers fewer than 450,000 distinct CDR3 sequences, with around 20% appearing a single time and under 25% taken by the ten largest. The time point: persistent/refractory GD, antithyroid drugs over 5 years with positive TRAb. RNA from PBMCs was the source of the TCR library. Material: peripheral blood mononuclear cells (PBMCs), obtained when the disease was refractory, from a patient treated with antithyroid drugs. These receptors all stem from a female donor with Graves disease.

On this clonotype: A read error is the likely source, as a far larger clone sits one nucleotide away. This sequence joins TRBV6-1 and TRBJ2-1, with D perhaps matching TRBD2 (5 bases). Trimming took 8 bases from V and 10 from J, leaving 18 bases between them. The germline V gene has CDR1 MNHNS and CDR2 SASEGT. The CDR3 is made up of 13 amino acids. CDR3 bases: TGTGCCAGCCTACTAGACCCCTCTTTGGAGCAGTTCTTC. It specifies CASLLDPSLEQFF.

This clonotype has more than one count but fewer than ten. V is TRBV27 and J is TRBJ2-7; 7 bases match TRBD2. The trim removed 1 base at V and 4 bases at J, leaving 10 bases unmatched. Germline lookup yields CDR1 MNHEY and CDR2 SMNVEV (reference sequence). The CDR3 length is 16 residues. The CDR3 region is CASSLYTGGVFYEQYF. The CDR3 DNA reads as TGTGCCAGCAGTTTATATACGGGGGGAGTCTTTTACGAGCAGTACTTC.

This chain links TRBV28 with TRBJ2-7; D may be TRBD1 (6 bases). From germline, CDR1 is MDHEN and CDR2 SYDVKM. The germline V and J ends were trimmed by 7 bases and 0 bases, with 13 bases remaining between them. The CDR3 runs to 14 residues. The CDR3 coding sequence is TGTGCCAGCACCGGTACAGGGAGCTCCTACGAGCAGTACTTC. This gives the protein CASTGTGSSYEQYF.

In this sample, this clonotype turned up many times. This chain links TRBV28 with TRBJ1-2; D is possibly TRBD1 (5 bases). CDR3 length: 14 amino acids. CDR1 and CDR2 (germline): MDHEN, SYDVKM. Trimming stripped 6 bases from V and 3 bases from J, with 14 bases between. CDR3 in DNA: TGTGCCAGCAGCCCTGGGGCCCCAGACTATGGCTACACCTTC. Translating it yields CASSPGAPDYGYTF.

Worth noting for this clonotype: The junction differs from germline at one of its ends, possibly a read error. Here the CDR3 reads CASSLGFGLTAYGCTF. The CDR3 DNA sequence: TGTGCCAGCAGCTTAGGTTTCGGGTTGACAGCCTATGGCTGCACCTTC. V and J are TRBV7-2 and TRBJ1-2; weak D call: TRBD1 (5 bases). Looked up from germline, CDR1 is SGHTA and CDR2 is FQGNSA. The CDR3 has 16 amino acids.

This clonotype was found many times. The CDR3 here is CASSLGGANQLYF. CDR3 coding DNA: TGTGCCAGCAGCTTAGGTGGGGCCAACCAGCTATACTTC. The chain couples TRBV7-9 to TRBJ2-7, with a weak D call TRBD1 (5 bases). V lost 1 base and J lost 13, with 17 bases in between. The CDR3 is 13 amino acids. CDR1 and CDR2 from the germline V gene are SEHNR and FQNEAQ (reference sequence).

This clonotype was seen repeatedly, ten times or more. The chain has TRBV27 and TRBJ1-1, with D perhaps TRBD1 (5 bases). This CDR3 contains 13 residues. CDR1 is MNHEY, CDR2 SMNVEV, per germline (reference sequence). Trimming shortened V by 7 bases and J by 1 base, and 10 bases separated the two germline ends. CDR3 bases: TGTGCCAGCAAAGGACACAAGAACACTGAAGCTTTCTTT. It translates to CASKGHKNTEAFF.

The CDR3 nucleotides are TGTGCCAGCAGGAGGGAGGGGGCTGGAGAGCAGTACTTC. This gives the protein CASRREGAGEQYF. The rearrangement links TRBV3-1 to TRBJ2-7; D might be TRBD1 or TRBD2, each matching 7 bases. V was trimmed by 6 bases and J by 7 bases, leaving 16 bases between them. CDR3 length: 13 amino acids. CDR1 LGHDT and CDR2 YNNKEL come from the germline V gene (reference sequence).

The chain is built from TRBV6-2 or TRBV6-3 and TRBJ1-3; possible D gene TRBD1, 6 bases. Germline CDR1 is MNHEY and CDR2 is SVGEGT. This CDR3 has 14 residues. The V gene lost 8 bases and the J gene lost 1 base, with 12 bases spanning the gap. CDR3 loop: CASASTGSGNTIYF. CDR3 coding DNA: TGTGCCAGCGCTTCAACAGGGTCTGGAAACACCATATATTTT.

J is TRBJ2-2 and V is TRBV2; D not resolved. This CDR3 contains 17 residues. V was pared by 3 bases and J by 3 bases, with 17 bases between. Germline-derived CDR1 and CDR2 are SNHLY and FYNNEI. The CDR3 loop reads CASSDKTPVTYTGELFF. The CDR3 DNA follows: TGTGCCAGCAGTGATAAGACCCCAGTCACGTACACCGGGGAGCTGTTTTTT.

This chain connects TRBV6-1 to TRBJ2-5; TRBD2 matches 8 bases. CDR1 is MNHNS, CDR2 SASEGT, per germline. Trimming cost V 5 bases and J 5 bases; bases outside gene matches: 4. The CDR3 sequence is 13 residues long. The CDR3 here is CASSTGGVETQYF. The CDR3, as DNA: TGTGCCAGCAGTACGGGAGGGGTGGAGACCCAGTACTTC.

This clonotype was counted many times. An end of the junction does not agree with germline; a read error may underlie this. The chain uses TRBV7-2 and TRBJ1-1; D gene uncertain. The CDR3 has 14 residues. Germline values: CDR1 SGHTA, CDR2 FQGNSA. CDR3 coding DNA: TGTGCCAGCAGTTTAGCCCCAGGGAACACTGAAGCTTTCTTT. It translates to CASSLAPGNTEAFF.

The V call is TRBV19, the J call TRBJ2-5; TRBD2 might be the D (5 bases). V was cut by 9 bases and J by 5 bases, with 10 bases left in between. Per the germline V gene, CDR1 is LNHDA and CDR2 is SQIVND (reference sequence). The CDR3 is made up of 11 amino acids. The CDR3 spells CASGIPETQYF. The CDR3 DNA sequence: TGTGCCAGCGGGATTCCGGAGACCCAGTACTTC.

This clonotype was seen ten or more times. The chain combines TRBV10-3 with TRBJ2-7, with D tentatively TRBD2 (5 bases). Germline values: CDR1 ENHRY, CDR2 SYGVKD. V shed 4 bases and J shed 0 bases, with 13 bases lying between them. The CDR3 sequence is 15 residues long. This CDR3 is CAISVKGASSYEQYF. Here the CDR3 DNA reads TGTGCCATCAGTGTGAAGGGAGCCAGCTCCTACGAGCAGTACTTC.

The J gene is TRBJ1-1, the V gene TRBV9; D gene ambiguous. The CDR3 contains 14 residues. Trimming removed 0 bases from V and 7 bases from J, with 13 bases in between. CDR1 is SGDLS and CDR2 is YYNGEE in the germline V gene. The CDR3 DNA reads as TGTGCCAGCAGCGTAGAGGTGGCGGCAAGTGAAGCTTTCTTT. Translation: CASSVEVAASEAFF.

This clonotype appeared many times. The chain links TRBV7-2 to TRBJ2-2, with 12 bases fitting TRBD1. J was trimmed by 6 bases and V by 7 bases; bases with no gene match: 3. The CDR3 is 14 residues long. Germline lookup yields CDR1 SGHTA and CDR2 FQGNSA. The CDR3 is CASKGQGASGELFF. Here the CDR3 DNA reads TGTGCCAGCAAGGGACAGGGGGCCTCCGGGGAGCTGTTTTTT.

This chain links TRBV28 with TRBJ2-7; unclear D gene. Per germline, CDR1 MDHEN and CDR2 SYDVKM. This CDR3 has 14 residues. V was cut by 2 bases and J by 4 bases, with 12 bases left in between. The chain's CDR3 is CASSLGSTPYEQYF. The DNA of the CDR3 is TGTGCCAGCAGTTTAGGTAGTACACCTTACGAGCAGTACTTC. The entire variable domain, with the rest obtained from reference TRBV28 and TRBJ2-7, is as follows: DVKVTQSSRYLVKRTGEKVFLECVQDMDHENMFWYRQDPGLGLRLIYFSYDVKMKEKGDIPEGYSVSREKKERFSLILESASTNQTSMYLCASSLGSTPYEQYFGPGTRLTVT.

The rearrangement links TRBV6-9 to TRBJ1-1, with 11 bases that match TRBD1. The J segment lost 2 bases and the V segment lost 3 bases, leaving 8 bases of the junction unmatched. The CDR3 covers 17 residues. CDR1 is MNHGY, CDR2 SVAAGI, per germline. CDR3 in DNA: TGTGCCAGCAGTTACACTCGGACAGGGGGCTTAAACACTGAAGCTTTCTTT. Protein product: CASSYTRTGGLNTEAFF.

Points on this clonotype: A much bigger clone sits one base away, suggesting this may be a read error. V gene TRBV27 combines with J gene TRBJ2-7, with 7 bases fitting TRBD1. The CDR3 is made up of 13 amino acids. The germline CDR1 and CDR2 sequences are MNHEY and SMNVEV (reference sequence). The ends lost 4 bases at V and 5 bases at J; junction bases unmatched: 5. The CDR3 DNA reads as TGTGCCAGCAGTTGGACAGGTGGCGACGAGCAGTACTTC. Encoded protein: CASSWTGGDEQYF.

This clonotype was counted ten times or more. The V and J genes are TRBV7-8 and TRBJ1-1; no firm D call. CDR3 length equals 15 residues. Germline V gene data show CDR1 as SGHVS and CDR2 as FQNEAQ. V was pared by 0 bases and J by 4 bases, with 12 bases between. The CDR3 here is CASSLAEGRFTEAFF. The CDR3 DNA is TGTGCCAGCAGCTTAGCGGAAGGGCGTTTCACTGAAGCTTTCTTT.

Worth noting for this clonotype: Just one base apart from a much larger clone, this may be a read error. The chain combines TRBV2 with TRBJ2-7; TRBD2 is a possible D gene (5 bases). The CDR3 consists of 13 residues. CDR1 is SNHLY, CDR2 FYNNEI, per germline. The DNA of the CDR3 is TGTGCCACCTCGGCGGAGGTGGGCTACGAGCAGCACTTC. As protein: CATSAEVGYEQHF.

This clonotype was seen ten or more times. V gene TRBV28 combines with J gene TRBJ2-7; no clear D. CDR1 is MDHEN, CDR2 SYDVKM, per germline. V lost 6 bases and J lost 3, with 12 bases in between. The CDR3 has 13 amino acids. Here the CDR3 reads CASRTDGDYEQYF. CDR3 nucleotide sequence: TGTGCCAGCAGGACGGACGGCGACTACGAGCAGTACTTC.

This clonotype was counted ten times or more. This chain uses TRBV5-1 with TRBJ1-2, with 11 bases aligning to TRBD1. The germline V gene encodes CDR1 SGHRS and CDR2 YFSETQ. After removal of 4 bases from V and 3 bases from J, the junction contained 5 bases not matched to a gene. This CDR3 spans 15 amino acids. The CDR3 coding sequence is TGCGCCAGCAGCACCGGACAGGGGGCGGACTATGGCTACACCTTC. Its translation is CASSTGQGADYGYTF.

CDR3: CASSGWTGAEETQYF. CDR3 bases: TGTGCCAGCAGTGGATGGACAGGGGCCGAAGAGACCCAGTACTTC. The chain employs TRBV28 and TRBJ2-5; 9 bases fit TRBD1. The germline V gene has CDR1 MDHEN and CDR2 SYDVKM. CDR3 length: 15 amino acids. The V gene end was trimmed by 5 bases and the J gene end by 3 bases; junction bases not matched to a gene: 7.

This clonotype showed up just once. The genes are TRBV20-1 and TRBJ2-5; TRBD1 or TRBD2 may be the D gene (6 bases each). The length of the CDR3 is 14 residues. Trimming took 3 bases from V and 5 from J, leaving 16 bases between them. Germline CDR1 DFQATT, CDR2 SNEGSKA (reference sequence). CDR3: CSAREWGAWETQYF. CDR3 DNA sequence: TGCAGTGCTAGGGAGTGGGGGGCCTGGGAGACCCAGTACTTC.

This clonotype was counted ten times or more. The V call is TRBV28, the J call TRBJ1-2; maybe TRBD1 (6 bases). Germline assignment: CDR1 MDHEN and CDR2 SYDVKM. Trimming removed 3 bases at V and 4 bases at J, with 9 bases between. The CDR3 totals 13 residues. CDR3 amino acids: CASSFTGSYGYTF. The CDR3 DNA sequence: TGTGCCAGCAGTTTCACAGGGTCCTATGGCTACACCTTC.

This clonotype showed up many times. The rearrangement uses TRBV20-1 and TRBJ1-1; possibly TRBD1 for D (5 bases). V was pared by 3 bases and J by 4 bases, with 21 bases between. CDR1 and CDR2 from the germline V gene are DFQATT and SNEGSKA (reference sequence). This CDR3 has 16 residues. The chain's CDR3 is CSARASGFGVSTEAFF. As DNA, the CDR3 is TGCAGTGCTAGGGCTTCAGGGTTTGGCGTTAGCACTGAAGCTTTCTTT.